This TCR beta chain was sequenced during a study of early T cells in non-severe SARS-CoV-2 infection. Study-level information: Chains were not paired, and sequencing was done on bulk RNA from unsorted whole blood.

Unique molecular identifiers were attached to individual cDNA molecules. Using its own MiXCR run on the 5' RACE reads, TCRdb lists one record per CDR3 protein. This table has more than 45,000 distinct CDR3 sequences, approximately 13% appearing once. This clonotype was seen ten or more times. Its matching antigen is unknown. Overall study findings and caveats: Matches to VDJdb favored anti-spike CD8 responses and missed private and CD4 specificities.

Germline values: CDR1 SQVTM, CDR2 ANQGSEA. This CDR3 contains 12 residues. The V gene lost 0 bases and the J gene lost 10 bases, with 10 bases spanning the gap. The sequence came from an adult who was a healthcare worker with PCR-confirmed SARS-CoV-2 infection or an uninfected control (not recorded which). The chain joins TRBV29-1 to TRBJ2-1; D unclear. The sequenced sample consisted of whole blood. The CDR3 sequence is CSVEDMTVEQFF. The CDR3 coding sequence is TGCAGCGTTGAAGATATGACGGTGGAGCAGTTCTTC.